This T cell receptor (beta chain) was retrieved from a study of T cell repertoires in cytomegalovirus infection. As for the study in general: TCR beta signatures that were public indicated CMV infection and matching HLA type. Points from the study as a whole: Cumulative public TCR beta family frequency identified carriers of CMV plus the relevant HLA. In two of eight donors, the top clonotype was HLA-C-restricted CMV-specific.

With regard to this clonotype: Its specificity is not known.

The CDR3 contains 17 residues. V lost 0 bases to trimming and J lost 8 bases, with 20 bases between them. CDR1 and CDR2 from the germline V gene are MNHNY and SVGAGI (reference sequence). Using its own MiXCR run on the reads, TCRdb lists one record per CDR3 protein. The data show around 170,000 distinct CDR3 sequences, more than 15% seen once. This receptor was taken from a human donor in good health (CMV status not recorded). Some clones in this sample may be carry-over from other donors' samples. Sample: CD8+ T cells from PBMCs. V usage is TRBV6-6 and J usage is TRBJ2-4, with D hard to call. CDR3 sequence: CASSYSNPLGPGHIQYF. The CDR3 region has the DNA TGTGCCAGCAGTTACTCGAATCCGCTGGGCCCTGGGCACATTCAGTACTTC.